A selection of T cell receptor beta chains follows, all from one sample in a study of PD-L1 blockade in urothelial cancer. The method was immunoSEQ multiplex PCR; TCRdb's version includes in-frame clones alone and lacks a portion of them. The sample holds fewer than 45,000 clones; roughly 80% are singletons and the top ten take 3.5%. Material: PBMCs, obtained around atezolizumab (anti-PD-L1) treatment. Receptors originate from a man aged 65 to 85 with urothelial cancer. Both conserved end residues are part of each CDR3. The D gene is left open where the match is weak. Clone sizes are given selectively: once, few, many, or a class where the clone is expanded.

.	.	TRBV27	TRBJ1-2	CASSPQQHYGYTF	TGTGCCAGCAGTCCCCAACAACACTATGGCTACACCTTC
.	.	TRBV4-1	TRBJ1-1	CASSRQANMNTEAFF	TGCGCCAGCAGCCGACAGGCTAACATGAACACTGAAGCTTTCTTT
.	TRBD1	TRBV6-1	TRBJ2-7	CASSVRDRTYEQYF	TGTGCCAGCAGTGTACGGGACAGAACCTACGAGCAGTACTTC
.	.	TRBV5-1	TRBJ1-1	CASSGDRRNTEAFF	TGCGCCAGCAGTGGAGACAGGAGGAACACTGAAGCTTTCTTT
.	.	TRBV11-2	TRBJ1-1	CASKQGSTEAFF	TGTGCCAGCAAGCAGGGTAGCACTGAAGCTTTCTTT
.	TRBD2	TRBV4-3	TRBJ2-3	CASSHRLAGDVDTQYF	TGCGCCAGCAGCCACCGACTAGCGGGAGACGTAGATACGCAGTATTTT
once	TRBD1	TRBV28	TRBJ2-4	CASSYFSGGLGNIQYF	TGTGCCAGCAGTTATTTCTCAGGGGGCCTTGGAAACATTCAGTACTTC
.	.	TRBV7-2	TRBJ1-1	CASSFREGRTTEAFF	TGTGCCAGCAGCTTTCGGGAGGGCAGGACTACTGAAGCTTTCTTT
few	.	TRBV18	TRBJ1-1	CASSPSLSFNTEAFF	TGTGCCAGCTCACCATCGCTCAGTTTCAACACTGAAGCTTTCTTT
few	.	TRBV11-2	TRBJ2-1	CASRPSGGRRNEQFF	TGTGCCAGCAGGCCCTCGGGCGGGCGACGCAATGAGCAGTTCTTC
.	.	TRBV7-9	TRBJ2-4	CASSLWAGVAKNIQYF	TGTGCCAGCAGCTTATGGGCAGGGGTTGCCAAAAACATTCAGTACTTC
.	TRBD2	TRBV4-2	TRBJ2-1	CASSQDQGTSGTEQFF	TGTGCCAGCAGCCAAGATCAGGGGACTAGCGGGACTGAGCAGTTCTTC
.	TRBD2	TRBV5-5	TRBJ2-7	CASSFGTSEAEQYF	TGTGCCAGCAGCTTTGGGACTAGCGAAGCCGAGCAGTACTTC
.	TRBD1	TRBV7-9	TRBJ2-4	CASSLEAGGLNIQYF	TGTGCCAGCAGCTTAGAGGCAGGGGGTCTGAACATTCAGTACTTC
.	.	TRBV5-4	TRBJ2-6	CASSPGGSGANVLTF	TGTGCCAGCAGCCCGGGGGGCTCCGGGGCCAACGTCCTGACTTTC
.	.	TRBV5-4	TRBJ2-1	CASSLTSGNFHNEQFF	TGTGCCAGCAGCTTGACCTCCGGGAATTTCCACAATGAGCAGTTCTTC
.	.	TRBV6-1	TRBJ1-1	CASSERGGPGAFF	TGTGCCAGCAGTGAACGGGGGGGCCCCGGGGCTTTCTTT
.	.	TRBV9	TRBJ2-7	CASSVGGNSYEQYF	TGTGCCAGCAGCGTAGGAGGGAATTCCTACGAGCAGTACTTC
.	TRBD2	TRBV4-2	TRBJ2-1	CASSILAGDYNEQFF	TGTGCCAGCAGCATACTAGCGGGGGACTACAATGAGCAGTTCTTC
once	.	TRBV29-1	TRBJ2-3	CSVALIQIITDTQYF	TGCAGCGTTGCCCTAATACAGATAATCACAGATACGCAGTATTTT
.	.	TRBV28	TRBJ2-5	CASSRVGAAEETQYF	TGTGCCAGCAGCCGCGTCGGAGCGGCGGAGGAGACCCAGTACTTC
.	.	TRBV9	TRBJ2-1	CASSNTPRNEQFF	TGTGCCAGCAGCAATACCCCGCGCAATGAGCAGTTCTTC
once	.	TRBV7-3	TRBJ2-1	CASSLRGINNEQFF	TGTGCCAGCAGTTTACGGGGGATCAACAATGAGCAGTTCTTC
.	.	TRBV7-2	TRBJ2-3	CASSSLSTDTQYF	TGTGCCAGCAGCTCCTTATCCACAGATACGCAGTATTTT
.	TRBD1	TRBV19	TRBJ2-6	CASTHRDREVLTF	TGTGCCAGTACCCATAGGGACAGAGAAGTCCTGACTTTC
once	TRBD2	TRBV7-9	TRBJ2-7	CASRRTSGRSFEQYF	TGTGCCAGCAGACGGACTAGCGGGAGAAGTTTTGAGCAGTACTTC
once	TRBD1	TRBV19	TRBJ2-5	CATQPGQGVQETQYF	TGTGCCACCCAACCGGGACAGGGAGTGCAGGAGACCCAGTACTTC
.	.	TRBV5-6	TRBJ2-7	CASSSVDKSYEQYF	TGTGCCAGCAGTTCGGTTGACAAGTCCTACGAGCAGTACTTC
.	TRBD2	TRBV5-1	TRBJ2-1	CASSPRTSGGAEYNEQFF	TGCGCCAGCAGCCCCCGGACTAGCGGGGGGGCGGAGTACAATGAGCAGTTCTTC
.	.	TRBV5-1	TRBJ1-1	CASSLGPGNTEAFF	TGCGCCAGCAGCTTGGGACCGGGGAACACTGAAGCTTTCTTT
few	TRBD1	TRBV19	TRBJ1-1	CASSPQGAGNTEAFF	TGTGCCAGTAGTCCCCAGGGGGCGGGGAACACTGAAGCTTTCTTT
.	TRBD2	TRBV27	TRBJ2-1	CASSLWSLAGAVYNEQFF	TGTGCCAGCAGTTTATGGTCCCTAGCGGGAGCTGTATACAATGAGCAGTTCTTC
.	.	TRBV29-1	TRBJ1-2	CSVEATGYYGYTF	TGCAGCGTTGAAGCTACAGGGTACTATGGCTACACCTTC
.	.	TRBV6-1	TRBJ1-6	CASSSGDFYNSPLHF	TGTGCCAGCAGCTCCGGGGACTTCTATAATTCACCCCTCCACTTT
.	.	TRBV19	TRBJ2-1	CASSIGRNEQFF	TGTGCCAGTAGTATAGGGCGGAATGAGCAGTTCTTC
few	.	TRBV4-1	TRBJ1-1	CASSQLFPVLNTEAFF	TGCGCCAGCAGCCAATTGTTCCCAGTGCTGAACACTGAAGCTTTCTTT
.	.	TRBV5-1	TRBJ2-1	CASSLAQGDKNEQFF	TGCGCCAGCAGCTTGGCCCAGGGTGATAAGAATGAGCAGTTCTTC
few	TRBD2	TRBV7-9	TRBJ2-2	CASIQGFQREGRTGELFF	TGTGCCAGCATCCAGGGGTTCCAGCGGGAGGGCCGTACCGGGGAGCTGTTTTTT
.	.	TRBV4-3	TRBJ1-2	CASSQRGSYGYTF	TGCGCCAGCAGCCAACGGGGGTCCTATGGCTACACCTTC
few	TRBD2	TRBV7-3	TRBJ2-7	CASSQSGGYEQYF	TGTGCCAGCAGCCAATCGGGGGGGTACGAGCAGTACTTC
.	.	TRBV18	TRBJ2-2	CASSPSPQGNVFF	TGTGCCAGCTCACCGTCGCCCCAGGGTAATGTGTTTTTT
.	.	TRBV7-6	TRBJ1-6	CASSFWSDYNSPLHF	TGTGCCAGCAGCTTCTGGTCAGACTATAATTCACCCCTCCACTTT
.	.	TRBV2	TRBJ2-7	CASMVGPYEQYF	TGTGCCAGCATGGTGGGGCCCTACGAGCAGTACTTC
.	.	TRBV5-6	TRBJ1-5	CASSLWAQPQHF	TGTGCCAGCAGCTTGTGGGCTCAGCCCCAGCATTTT
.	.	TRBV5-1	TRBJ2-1	CASSLLADSYNEQFF	TGCGCCAGCAGCTTGTTGGCAGACTCCTACAATGAGCAGTTCTTC
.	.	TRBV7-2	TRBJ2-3	CASSPLPGPDTQYF	TGTGCCAGCAGCCCCCTCCCAGGCCCAGATACGCAGTATTTT
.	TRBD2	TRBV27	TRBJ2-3	CASSSRLAGGDTQYF	TGTGCCAGCAGTTCCCGACTAGCGGGAGGTGATACGCAGTATTTT
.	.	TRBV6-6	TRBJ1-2	CASSPRDIQTMGYTF	TGTGCCAGCAGTCCCCGCGATATTCAAACTATGGGCTACACCTTC
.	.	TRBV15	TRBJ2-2	CATSGSSTTGELFF	TGTGCCACCAGCGGTTCTAGCACCACCGGGGAGCTGTTTTTT
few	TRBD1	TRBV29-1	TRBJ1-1	CSGSTQGARIQAFF	TGCAGCGGTTCCACCCAGGGGGCGCGAATTCAAGCTTTCTTT
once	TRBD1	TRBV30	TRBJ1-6	CAWSVHGTGPPTLHF	TGTGCCTGGAGTGTCCACGGGACAGGGCCCCCCACCCTCCACTTT
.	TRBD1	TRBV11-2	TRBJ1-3	CATRGLGSGNTIYF	TGTGCCACCAGGGGGCTGGGATCTGGAAACACCATATATTTT
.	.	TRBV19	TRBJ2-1	CASSIEWGLTEQFF	TGTGCCAGTAGTATAGAGTGGGGACTCACTGAGCAGTTCTTC